Listed below are T cell receptor beta chains from one sample, sequenced in a study of T cell changes during pregnancy in multiple sclerosis. TCRdb's copy holds only in-frame clones and misses some; the assay was immunoSEQ multiplex PCR. This sample carries about 60,000 clones, about 92% of them seen once, and the ten largest clones take 0.7% to 1%. The material sequenced was peripheral blood, taken in the first trimester of pregnancy. The receptors originated from a female donor with multiple sclerosis, enrolled in a pregnancy study. Each CDR3 is given with its conserved first and last residue. The D gene is left open where the match is weak. Expanded clones are given a class, and other clones once, few, many or no size at all.

>TRBV7-8|TRBJ1-5|-|TRBD1
TGTGCCAGCAGCTTATTCAACAGGGGGCTGAGAGGCAATCAGCCCCAGCATTTT
CASSLFNRGLRGNQPQHF
>TRBV7-7|TRBJ1-2|-|-
TGTGCCAGCAGCTTAGAGGGGGGGAAGGGTCTCTATGGCTACACCTTC
CASSLEGGKGLYGYTF
>TRBV7-9|TRBJ1-1|-|-
TGTGCCAGCAGCTTACCCATAGGGGTAGGCGGCACTGAAGCTTTCTTT
CASSLPIGVGGTEAFF
>TRBV2|TRBJ2-3|-|TRBD2
TGTGCCAGCAGGACTAGCGGCCTACTTAGCACAGATACGCAGTATTTT
CASRTSGLLSTDTQYF
>TRBV7-9|TRBJ2-2|-|-
TGTGCCAGCAGGCCAGGGGCCGGGGAGCTGTTTTTT
CASRPGAGELFF
>TRBV5-4|TRBJ1-2|-|TRBD1
TGTGCCAGCAGCTTGGACAGGGGCTATGGCTACACCTTC
CASSLDRGYGYTF
>TRBV27|TRBJ2-4|few|-
TGTGCCAGCAGTCCTCGACAGGGTGGAGGGTGGGGTCGGGCTTTTGGCTTGGGGTTC
CASSPRQGGGWGRAFGLGF
>TRBV5-6|TRBJ1-3|-|TRBD1
TGTGCCAGCAGCTTGGGGACGGGACAGACTGGAAACACCATATATTTT
CASSLGTGQTGNTIYF
>TRBV18|TRBJ1-2|-|-
TGTGCCAGCTCACCAGGAGTGCGGGGGGACGGCTACACCTTC
CASSPGVRGDGYTF
>TRBV2|TRBJ1-6|once|-
TGTGCCAGCAAGGTCGGGACACCTAATTCACCCCTCCACTTT
CASKVGTPNSPLHF
>TRBV30|TRBJ1-5|few|-
TGTGCCTGGAATCACAGGGAAAATCAGCCCCAGCATTTT
CAWNHRENQPQHF
>TRBV20-1|TRBJ1-1|-|-
TGCAGTGCCTTGAACACTGAAGCTTTCTTT
CSALNTEAFF
>TRBV6-5|TRBJ2-1|once|-
TGTGCCACCCTTGGAGGGGGGGACAATGAGCAGTTCTTC
CATLGGGDNEQFF
>TRBV29-1|TRBJ1-1|few|-
TGCAGCTTTTGGGACACGAACACTGAAGCTTTCTTT
CSFWDTNTEAFF
>TRBV30|TRBJ2-5|-|TRBD1
TGTGCCTGGAGTCTCGGACAGGGTCAAGAGACCCAGTACTTC
CAWSLGQGQETQYF
>TRBV7-3|TRBJ1-2|-|TRBD1
TGTGCCAGCAGCCTAACCGGACAGGGCAACTATGGCTACACCTTC
CASSLTGQGNYGYTF
>TRBV4-1|TRBJ2-7|once|-
TGCGCCAGCAGCCAAGCCGACTTTAAATCCTACGAGCAGTACTTC
CASSQADFKSYEQYF
>TRBV9|TRBJ2-7|once|TRBD2
TGTGCCAGCAGCGTAGCTCCCCAGCGGGGGGGCGAGCAGTACTTC
CASSVAPQRGGEQYF
>TRBV7-9|TRBJ2-7|-|-
TGTGCCAGCAGCTTTCCGGGACAACTCCACGAGCAGTACTTC
CASSFPGQLHEQYF
>TRBV7-9|TRBJ2-5|-|TRBD2
TGTGCCAGCAGCTTTGCCAGCGGGGGAGAGACCCAGTACTTC
CASSFASGGETQYF
>TRBV19|TRBJ2-7|-|-
TGTGCCAGTGTGGGCAGAAGTCCCTACGAGCAGTACTTC
CASVGRSPYEQYF
>TRBV4-3|TRBJ2-7|-|-
TGCGCCAGCAGCCAAGAGGAGGGGGCATCGTACGAGCAGTACTTC
CASSQEEGASYEQYF
>TRBV9|TRBJ2-3|-|TRBD2
TGTGCCAGCAGCGTGTCTAGCGGGGGGACCCTTAGCACAGATACGCAGTATTTT
CASSVSSGGTLSTDTQYF
>TRBV19|TRBJ1-1|-|-
TGTGCCAGTAGACGGACTGACCAGAACACTGAAGCTTTCTTT
CASRRTDQNTEAFF
>TRBV7-2|TRBJ1-5|-|TRBD1
TGTGCCAGCAGCAGAGACAGGGGGCTGCATCAGCCCCAGCATTTT
CASSRDRGLHQPQHF
>TRBV7-9|TRBJ1-2|-|TRBD1
TGTGCCAGCAGCTGGAGACAGGGGGCTTTTGGCTACACCTTC
CASSWRQGAFGYTF
>TRBV29-1|TRBJ2-7|-|TRBD2
TGCAGCGTTTTAAGGACTAGCCCCTACGAGCAGTACTTC
CSVLRTSPYEQYF
>TRBV14|TRBJ1-1|once|TRBD1
TGTGCCAGCAGCCACATAACAGGGGGTCGGACTGAAGCTTTCTTT
CASSHITGGRTEAFF
>TRBV19|TRBJ2-7|once|-
TGTGCCAGTAGCAACAGCTTTTACGAGCAGTACTTC
CASSNSFYEQYF
>TRBV9|TRBJ1-1|few|-
TGTGCCAGCAGCTATCAACCCGGGATGGAAGCTTTCTTT
CASSYQPGMEAFF
>TRBV25-1|TRBJ2-7|-|-
TGTGCCAGCCGTCGGGGAGCCGACTACGAGCAGTACTTC
CASRRGADYEQYF
>TRBV7-6|TRBJ1-5|once|-
TGTGCCCCCGGGTCGGACGGACATTATCAGCCCCAGCATTTT
CAPGSDGHYQPQHF
>TRBV7-2|TRBJ2-7|-|-
TGTGCCAGCAGCTTATTTGCGACGGGGGTCACCTACGAGCAGTACTTC
CASSLFATGVTYEQYF
>TRBV13|TRBJ2-5|-|TRBD2
TGTGCCAGCAGCTTCTACCGAGCGGGGGGGCGAGAGACCCAGTACTTC
CASSFYRAGGRETQYF
>TRBV4-2|TRBJ2-1|-|TRBD2
TGTGCCAGCAGCCAGCCCGGCGCGGGGGGATACAATGAGCAGTTCTTC
CASSQPGAGGYNEQFF
>TRBV4-1|TRBJ2-5|-|TRBD2
TGCGCCAGCAGCCAAGACCCGGGGAGGGCGGACCAAGAAGAGACCCAGTACTTC
CASSQDPGRADQEETQYF
>TRBV4-1|TRBJ2-4|-|TRBD2
TGCGCCAGCAGCCAAGGAGGTAGCGGGGGGGCCGCGGACATTCAGTACTTC
CASSQGGSGGAADIQYF
>TRBV5-4|TRBJ1-1|-|TRBD1
TGTGCCAGCAGCTTGGGGCAGGGGGGAATCATGAACACTGAAGCTTTCTTT
CASSLGQGGIMNTEAFF
>TRBV10-1|TRBJ2-1|-|-
TGCGCCAGCAGTGAGTTTCCTGGGGAGTACGATGAGCAGTTCTTC
CASSEFPGEYDEQFF
>TRBV7-3|TRBJ2-5|-|TRBD2
TGTGCCAGCAGCTTAGGTGTTAGCGGGGGGGCCGGGGAGACCCAGTACTTC
CASSLGVSGGAGETQYF
>TRBV7-9|TRBJ2-3|-|TRBD1
TGTGCCAGCAGCTCAACAGGGGGCCGGACAGATACGCAGTATTTT
CASSSTGGRTDTQYF
>TRBV25-1|TRBJ1-2|-|TRBD1
TGTGCCAGCAGTAACAACAGGGGGCTGGGTGGCTACACCTTC
CASSNNRGLGGYTF
>TRBV29-1|TRBJ2-1|-|TRBD2
TGCATCCCTGGGGGCGGGGGGTCGAATGAGCAGTTCTTC
CIPGGGGSNEQFF
>TRBV4-1|TRBJ1-2|-|-
TGCGCCAGCAGCCAAGATGAGCGATTAGGTGGCTATGGCTACACCTTC
CASSQDERLGGYGYTF
>TRBV28|TRBJ2-2|-|-
TGTGCCAGCAGTTCGCAGGCGGGGGCCACCGGGGAGCTGTTTTTT
CASSSQAGATGELFF
>TRBV5-5|TRBJ2-5|-|-
TGTGCCAGCAGCTTGGAGGCAGGACAAGAGACCCAGTACTTC
CASSLEAGQETQYF
>TRBV7-3|TRBJ2-1|-|-
TGTGCCAGCAGCGTCAGGGATGAGCAGTTCTTC
CASSVRDEQFF
>TRBV9|TRBJ2-7|-|-
TGTGCCAGCAGCGTAGGTTCCGAGCCCTACGAGCAGTACTTC
CASSVGSEPYEQYF
>TRBV9|TRBJ2-1|-|TRBD2
TGTGCCAGCAGACCCGGACTAGCGGGGCCGGTGGATGAGCAGTTCTTC
CASRPGLAGPVDEQFF
>TRBV5-4|TRBJ2-7|-|TRBD1
TGTGCCAGCAGCCATGACAGGGTCTACGAGCAGTACTTC
CASSHDRVYEQYF